The source of this T cell receptor beta chain is a study of T-cell reconstitution after alpha-beta-depleted transplantation in children. Regarding the study as a whole: Expanded graft clones numbering several hundred reportedly gave rise to alpha-beta T cells about two months after transplant. A year post-transplant, T-cell counts and diversity derived mostly from newly produced T cells. Certain patients had high TCRbeta diversity at day 60, and it came from recipient T cells and thymic progenitors that survived.

The TCRbeta library incorporated unique molecular identifiers. Each CDR3 protein is one row after TCRdb ran MiXCR on the PCR reads. The table has hundreds of thousands of distinct CDR3 sequences, 10% to 15% seen once. CDR3 length: 14 amino acids. V lost 3 bases and J 4 bases, leaving 10 bases between the germline ends. The sample holds many counts of this clonotype. Its specificity is not known. V is TRBV12-3 or TRBV12-4 and J is TRBJ2-1; weak D call: TRBD2 (5 bases). The TCR sequence derives from a girl aged 2 to 10 with congenital amegakaryocytic thrombocytopenia, due to receive a stem cell transplant. The specimen comprised PBMCs, sampled before TCRalphabeta/CD19-depleted stem cell transplant. DNA for the CDR3: TGTGCCAGCAGTTTCCCGACGGGATACAATGAGCAGTTCTTC. Translation gives CASSFPTGYNEQFF.